This entry lists 11 T cell receptor beta chains sequenced from one sample in a study of OX40 agonist ivuxolimab in advanced cancers. Assay: immunoSEQ multiplex PCR; the TCRdb copy retains only in-frame clones and omits some. Of some 50,000 clones listed, around 84% are singletons. Specimen: CD4+ or CD8+ T cells sorted from blood, collected in a trial of the OX40 agonist ivuxolimab. These receptor sequences come from an adult with an advanced solid tumor such as melanoma, head and neck, liver or kidney cancer.

The CDR3 bases are TGTGCCAGCGGTCCGGGGGGCGGTATGTACGAGCAGTACTTC. Amino acid sequence: CASGPGGGMYEQYF. J is TRBJ2-7 and V is TRBV9, with D perhaps matching TRBD2 (7 bases). The CDR3 runs 14 residues. Trimming took off 7 bases at V and 4 bases at J, with 18 bases between the two ends. Germline CDR1 is SGDLS and CDR2 is YYNGEE.

The chain employs TRBV5-8 and TRBJ2-1; D not certain. V was clipped by 1 base and J by 5 bases, with 7 bases between them. This CDR3 is 13 amino acids long. The germline V gene has CDR1 SGHTS and CDR2 YDEGEE. In DNA form, the CDR3 reads TGTGCCAGCAGCTTGAACTACAACAATGAGCAGTTCTTC. It encodes CASSLNYNNEQFF.

The rearrangement joins TRBV7-2 to TRBJ2-2; tentative D call: TRBD1 (5 bases). The V gene lost 1 base and the J gene lost 6 bases, with 9 bases spanning the gap. Germline V gives CDR1 SGHTA, CDR2 FQGNSA. The CDR3 consists of 14 residues. In DNA form, the CDR3 reads TGTGCCAGCAGCTTAGGGCAGGGCTCCGGGGAGCTGTTTTTT. Its protein is CASSLGQGSGELFF.

The gene calls are TRBV4-1 and TRBJ2-2, with D possibly being TRBD1 or TRBD2 (5 bases each). V lost 3 bases and J lost 6, with 17 bases in between. Germline-derived CDR1 and CDR2 are MGHRA and YSYEKL. The CDR3 totals 16 residues. The CDR3 reads CASSHRDPGFPGELFF. For the CDR3, the DNA is TGCGCCAGCAGCCACCGGGACCCAGGATTCCCCGGGGAGCTGTTTTTT.

The chain links TRBV29-1 to TRBJ2-1, with 10 positions matching TRBD2. Per the germline V gene, CDR1 is SQVTM and CDR2 is ANQGSEA. Losses at the gene ends were 6 bases for V and 1 base for J; bases not matched to a gene: 3. The CDR3 length is 14 residues. DNA of the CDR3: TGCAGCGTGCCAGCGGGAGGGTCCTACAATGAGCAGTTCTTC. Amino acid sequence: CSVPAGGSYNEQFF.

The J gene is TRBJ1-1, the V gene TRBV4-3; D call uncertain. The CDR3 length is 13 residues. V shed 4 bases and J shed 0 bases, with 6 bases lying between them. Germline assignment: CDR1 LGHNA and CDR2 YSLEER. CDR3 DNA: TGCGCCAGCAGCCCGGAGGTGAACACTGAAGCTTTCTTT. It specifies CASSPEVNTEAFF.

The CDR3 nucleotides are TGTGCCAGCAGCCAAATTCGGGAAGAGACCCAGTACTTC. Translating gives CASSQIREETQYF. The gene calls are TRBV7-6 and TRBJ2-5; the D is unclear. CDR1 and CDR2 from the germline V gene are SGHVS and FNYEAQ. The ends were cut back, 5 bases at V and 3 bases at J, with 10 bases in the middle. The CDR3 is 13 amino acids.

J is TRBJ2-1 and V is TRBV15; the D is unclear. CDR3 length: 13 residues. Germline CDR1 LNHNV, CDR2 YYDKDF (reference sequence). The V gene lost 0 bases and the J gene lost 7 bases, with 7 bases spanning the gap. CDR3 in DNA: TGTGCCACCAGCAGAGATTTGGGAAATGAGCAGTTCTTC. Its protein is CATSRDLGNEQFF.

The V call is TRBV5-1, the J call TRBJ1-3, with D possibly being TRBD1 (5 bases). Germline loops: CDR1 SGHRS, CDR2 YFSETQ. The CDR3 extends over 15 amino acids. Between the trimmed V and J ends, which lost 5 bases and 0 bases, there was a span of 12 bases. DNA of the CDR3: TGCGCCAGCAGACCCCCCGGGGGCTCTGGAAACACCATATATTTT. Protein product: CASRPPGGSGNTIYF.

The chain links TRBV5-1 to TRBJ2-1; 11 bases line up with TRBD1. Germline CDR1 is SGHRS and CDR2 is YFSETQ. CDR3 length: 15 amino acids. J gave up 4 bases and V 5 bases, and 5 bases lay outside the gene matches. Written as DNA, the CDR3 is TGCGCCAGCAGATCCGGACAGGGGGCATACAATGAGCAGTTCTTC. It yields the protein CASRSGQGAYNEQFF.

The chain employs TRBV6-5 and TRBJ1-2, with 8 nucleotides matching TRBD1. This CDR3 has 13 amino acids. Germline-derived CDR1 and CDR2 are MNHEY and SVGAGI. J gave up 6 bases and V 6 bases, and 6 bases lay outside the gene matches. CDR3 loop: CASREQGGDGYTF. The CDR3, as DNA: TGTGCCAGCAGAGAACAGGGGGGGGATGGCTACACCTTC.